These T cell receptor beta chains were read from a single sample in a study of shared clonotypes between healthy human individuals. Only in-frame clones appear in the TCRdb table, and some are missing; sequencing was by immunoSEQ multiplex PCR. The data hold millions of clones, with just over 90% observed a single time. Sequenced: naive CD8+ T cells from PBMCs. The receptors shown here come from a man in his late teens or twenties in good health. Some clones in this sample may be carry-over from other donors' samples. Each CDR3 is given with its conserved first and last residue. Each record gives: J gene, clone size, D gene, CDR3 length, V gene, CDR3 DNA, CDR3 protein. D genes are given only for firm matches. Clone size appears in some rows only: once, few, many, or a class for an expanded clone.

TRBJ2-7 | NA | NA | 15 | TRBV7-9 | TGTGCCAGCAGCCATAGCGGATCGGGACCCTACGAGCAGTACTTC | CASSHSGSGPYEQYF
TRBJ1-2 | NA | TRBD1 | 16 | TRBV2 | TGTGCCAGCAGTGAAGTGGTCAGGGGGCTGGGCTATGGCTACACCTTC | CASSEVVRGLGYGYTF
TRBJ1-4 | many | TRBD1 | 14 | TRBV19 | TGTGCCAGTACCGGGCCCAACAGGGGCGAAAAACTGTTTTTT | CASTGPNRGEKLFF
TRBJ2-7 | NA | NA | 15 | TRBV18 | TGTGCCAGCTCACCATCCCGGACACCAACCTACGAGCAGTACTTC | CASSPSRTPTYEQYF
TRBJ1-1 | once | NA | 14 | TRBV27 | TGTGCCAGTTCCCCACAATGGGGAAGTTCTGAAGCTTTCTTT | CASSPQWGSSEAFF
TRBJ2-7 | NA | NA | 13 | TRBV29-1 | TGCAGCGTTTCTGTTGCGGGCGTTATTGAGCAGTACTTC | CSVSVAGVIEQYF
TRBJ2-1 | once | NA | 13 | TRBV4-1 | TGCGCCAGCAGCCAAACAGGGTGGGATGAGCAGTTCTTC | CASSQTGWDEQFF
TRBJ2-1 | NA | NA | 14 | TRBV27 | TGTGCCAGCAGTTGGTCTACCTACTACAATGAGCAGTTCTTC | CASSWSTYYNEQFF
TRBJ2-7 | once | NA | 16 | TRBV5-6 | TGTGCCAGCAGCCCTGGACCTCCCTCCGGGTTTTACGAGCAGTACTTC | CASSPGPPSGFYEQYF
TRBJ2-7 | NA | TRBD1 | 17 | TRBV4-3 | TGCGCCAGCAGCCAGGGTATTGGGTTAACAGGGGGGTACGAGCAGTACTTC | CASSQGIGLTGGYEQYF
TRBJ2-3 | NA | NA | 16 | TRBV11-2 | TGTGCCAGCAGCTTATTCGAGAGGGCCCGCACAGATACGCAGTATTTT | CASSLFERARTDTQYF
TRBJ2-7 | NA | TRBD2 | 12 | TRBV29-1 | TGCAGCGTTGAGGGGACTAGCGACGAGCAGTACTTC | CSVEGTSDEQYF
TRBJ1-1 | NA | NA | 17 | TRBV7-3 | TGTGCCAGCAGCTTCTTACCTGTAGACAGGTTGAACACTGAAGCTTTCTTT | CASSFLPVDRLNTEAFF
TRBJ2-4 | NA | NA | 14 | TRBV2 | TGTGCCAGCATGAGTAGGCTAGCCAAAAACATTCAGTACTTC | CASMSRLAKNIQYF
TRBJ2-7 | NA | TRBD1 | 15 | TRBV27 | TGTGCCAGCAGTCCTAGGACAGGGGGCCCCTACGAGCAGTACTTC | CASSPRTGGPYEQYF
TRBJ2-7 | once | NA | 14 | TRBV13 | TGTGCCAGCAGCCTTAACATAGCGCCCTACGAGCAGTACTTC | CASSLNIAPYEQYF
TRBJ1-1 | NA | TRBD1 | 15 | TRBV5-5 | TGTGCCAGCAGCCAATTACAGGGGGCGCGGACTGAAGCTTTCTTT | CASSQLQGARTEAFF
TRBJ2-7 | NA | NA | 16 | TRBV4-2 | TGTGCCAGCAGCCAAGATACTCGGGGCAATCCCTACGAGCAGTACTTC | CASSQDTRGNPYEQYF
TRBJ2-7 | NA | TRBD1 | 13 | TRBV7-3 | TGTGCCAGCAGCCATAAGGGACAGGCCGAGCAGTACTTC | CASSHKGQAEQYF
TRBJ2-1 | NA | TRBD1 | 13 | TRBV27 | TGTGCCAGCAGATATACAGGGGTCAATGAGCAGTTCTTC | CASRYTGVNEQFF
TRBJ1-2 | NA | TRBD1 | 16 | TRBV11-2 | TGTGCCAGCAGCTCCGACAGGGGGGACGTAAACTATGGCTACACCTTC | CASSSDRGDVNYGYTF
TRBJ2-7 | NA | NA | 14 | TRBV28 | TGTGCCAGCAGTCCGGGACTGGGATCCTACGAGCAGTACTTC | CASSPGLGSYEQYF
TRBJ1-2 | NA | NA | 13 | TRBV29-1 | TGCAGCGGGGCGGGTACAGGGAAGGAGGGCTACACCTTC | CSGAGTGKEGYTF
TRBJ2-7 | NA | NA | 14 | TRBV28 | TGTGCCAGCAGTTTATTCGGGGGAACCTACGAGCAGTACTTC | CASSLFGGTYEQYF
TRBJ1-4 | once | NA | 15 | TRBV4-3 | TGCGCCAGCAGCATGTCAAGACGGTGGAATGAAAAACTGTTTTTT | CASSMSRRWNEKLFF
TRBJ1-3 | NA | NA | 15 | TRBV13 | TGTGCCAGCAGCCCCAGGGGACTCTCTGGAAACACCATATATTTT | CASSPRGLSGNTIYF
TRBJ1-5 | NA | NA | 15 | TRBV7-9 | TGTGCCAGCAGCTTTGGATCCGCCCGCAATCAGCCCCAGCATTTT | CASSFGSARNQPQHF
TRBJ2-1 | NA | NA | 12 | TRBV4-1 | TGCGCCAGCAGCGAAGATCCCCTTGAGCAGTTCTTC | CASSEDPLEQFF
TRBJ1-4 | NA | NA | 16 | TRBV2 | TGTGCCAGCCGGGGGGAGGGAGGCGAAATTTGGGAAAAACTGTTTTTT | CASRGEGGEIWEKLFF
TRBJ1-2 | NA | NA | 16 | TRBV7-2 | TGTGCCAGCAGCCCTTCCTTGGCCTCCGTAAACTATGGCTACACCTTC | CASSPSLASVNYGYTF
TRBJ2-1 | NA | NA | 17 | TRBV27 | TGTGCCAGCAGTTCCGCCTTGACAGGGAGGTCCTACAATGAGCAGTTCTTC | CASSSALTGRSYNEQFF
TRBJ2-6 | NA | NA | 17 | TRBV7-9 | TGTGCCAGCAGCTTAGTCCTTCTGGGGTCTGGGGCCAACGTCCTGACTTTC | CASSLVLLGSGANVLTF
TRBJ2-7 | NA | TRBD2 | 16 | TRBV18 | TGTGCCAGCTCCCGATCCGAACTAGCGGGAATGTACGAGCAGTACTTC | CASSRSELAGMYEQYF
TRBJ2-2 | NA | NA | 15 | TRBV9 | TGTGCCAGCAGCGGGGCAGACAGCGCCACCGGGGAGCTGTTTTTT | CASSGADSATGELFF
TRBJ2-7 | NA | NA | 15 | TRBV14 | TGTGCCAGCAGCCAAGGGGTACCCCGATTGTTCGAGCAGTACTTC | CASSQGVPRLFEQYF
TRBJ2-7 | NA | NA | 13 | TRBV27 | TGTGCCAGCAGTTTCGGGGCCTACTACGAGCAGTACTTC | CASSFGAYYEQYF
TRBJ2-1 | once | TRBD2 | 15 | TRBV6-5 | TGTGCCAGCAGGCTGGGACTAGCGGGAGCCCATGAGCAGTTCTTC | CASRLGLAGAHEQFF
TRBJ1-1 | NA | NA | 14 | TRBV27 | TGTGCCAGCAGTTTATATGACACCAACACTGAAGCTTTCTTT | CASSLYDTNTEAFF
TRBJ1-4 | NA | TRBD1 | 17 | TRBV7-9 | TGTGCCAGCAGCGGATGGGACAGGGGTGTCACTAATGAAAAACTGTTTTTT | CASSGWDRGVTNEKLFF
TRBJ1-1 | NA | NA | 11 | TRBV11-2 | TGTGCCAGCAGCCTAGGGGGTGAAGCTTTCTTT | CASSLGGEAFF
TRBJ2-2 | few | NA | 12 | TRBV29-1 | TGCAGCGGGACTTCTAACACCGGGGAGCTGTTTTTT | CSGTSNTGELFF
TRBJ1-1 | NA | NA | 15 | TRBV19 | TGTGCCAGTAGTCCCCGGGGGGAGGTGAACACTGAAGCTTTCTTT | CASSPRGEVNTEAFF
TRBJ2-7 | NA | NA | 12 | TRBV16 | TGTGCCAGCAGCCAATCGGGGGGCGAGCAGTACTTC | CASSQSGGEQYF
TRBJ1-5 | NA | NA | 17 | TRBV27 | TGTGCCAGCAGTTTAGGTCCCCCCGACAGTAACAATCAGCCCCAGCATTTT | CASSLGPPDSNNQPQHF
TRBJ2-3 | once | TRBD2 | 14 | TRBV11-2 | TGTGCCAGCCGTCAAGGGAGGGTATGGGATACGCAGTATTTT | CASRQGRVWDTQYF
TRBJ1-2 | few | TRBD1 | 15 | TRBV5-1 | TGCGCCAGCAGCACCTGGACAGGGGAAAATTATGGCTACACCTTC | CASSTWTGENYGYTF
TRBJ2-7 | NA | NA | 13 | TRBV13 | TGTGCCAGCAGCCTAAGGACGGCCGCCGAGCAGTACTTC | CASSLRTAAEQYF
TRBJ1-1 | NA | NA | 14 | TRBV28 | TGTGCCAGCAGTTTGGGGGAGACTCACACTGAAGCTTTCTTT | CASSLGETHTEAFF
TRBJ1-4 | NA | NA | 14 | TRBV2 | TGTGCCAGCAGTGACAGGGTGGAATATGAAAAACTGTTTTTT | CASSDRVEYEKLFF
TRBJ1-1 | NA | NA | 17 | TRBV4-2 | TGTGCCAGCAGCCAAGCTTGGGGTGGAGAGGTGAACACTGAAGCTTTCTTT | CASSQAWGGEVNTEAFF
TRBJ2-3 | NA | NA | 15 | TRBV5-1 | TGCGCCAGCAGCTTGGCCGACAGGTCCGGAGATACGCAGTATTTT | CASSLADRSGDTQYF
TRBJ2-7 | NA | TRBD2 | 13 | TRBV7-9 | TGTGCCAGCAGCTGGCGGGAGAGGAACGAGCAGTACTTC | CASSWRERNEQYF
TRBJ2-2 | NA | NA | 13 | TRBV4-1 | TGCGCCAGCAGCCAGGGCACCTCCGGGGAGCTGTTTTTT | CASSQGTSGELFF
TRBJ1-1 | NA | NA | 16 | TRBV19 | TGTGCCAGTAGTATTATACAGGCCTCGATCGGCACTGAAGCTTTCTTT | CASSIIQASIGTEAFF
TRBJ2-1 | NA | NA | 14 | TRBV6-5 | TGTGCCAGCAGTTACGCCCCCCGGGGGAATGAGCAGTTCTTC | CASSYAPRGNEQFF
TRBJ2-3 | NA | NA | 14 | TRBV10-3 | TGTGCCATCAGTGTAGATCGGACCACAGATACGCAGTATTTT | CAISVDRTTDTQYF
TRBJ1-1 | few | NA | 12 | TRBV29-1 | TGCAGCGTTGAAGGTCCTTACACTGAAGCTTTCTTT | CSVEGPYTEAFF
TRBJ1-2 | once | NA | 14 | TRBV10-3 | TGTGCCATCAGCCCCGCGACCGATTACTATGGCTACACCTTC | CAISPATDYYGYTF
TRBJ2-5 | once | TRBD2 | 15 | TRBV14 | TGTGCCAGCAGCTACTGGGCTAGCGGCCAAGAGACCCAGTACTTC | CASSYWASGQETQYF
TRBJ2-1 | once | NA | 13 | TRBV5-4 | TGTGCCAGCAGCTTAAGTCGAGGAGCTGAGCAGTTCTTC | CASSLSRGAEQFF